Shown below are 32 T cell receptor beta chains from a single sample sequenced in a study of OX40 agonist ivuxolimab in advanced cancers. Produced via immunoSEQ multiplex PCR; TCRdb's table is partial and in-frame only. The sample has 15,000 to 20,000 clones; over 75% are singletons. The input for sequencing was CD4+ or CD8+ T cells sorted from blood, taken in a trial of the OX40 agonist ivuxolimab. The receptors come from an adult with an advanced solid tumor such as melanoma, head and neck, liver or kidney cancer.

CDR3 sequence: CASRLTGGDGNTIYF. The CDR3 nucleotides are TGTGCCAGCAGGCTGACAGGGGGCGATGGAAACACCATATATTTT. The chain combines TRBV7-2 with TRBJ1-3; 10 bases line up with TRBD1. The J segment lost 3 bases and the V segment lost 6 bases, leaving 5 bases of the junction unmatched. Germline V gene lookup returns CDR1 SGHTA and CDR2 FQGNSA. This CDR3 comprises 15 residues. Variable domain in full (rest from reference TRBV7-2 and TRBJ1-3): GAGVSQSPSNKVTEKGKDVELRCDPISGHTALYWYRQSLGQGLEFLIYFQGNSAPDKSGLPSDRFSAERTGGSVSTLTIQRTQQEDSAVYLCASRLTGGDGNTIYFGEGSWLTVV.

This chain uses TRBV10-3 with TRBJ1-5, with D uncertain. The CDR3 has 14 amino acids. The V end was cut by 0 bases, the J end by 6 bases, with 9 bases between. The germline CDR1 and CDR2 sequences are ENHRY and SYGVKD. CDR3 coding DNA: TGTGCCATCAGTGAGTCCCGGGCGGGTCAGCCCCAGCATTTT. Translating it yields CAISESRAGQPQHF.

The chain joins TRBV11-2 to TRBJ1-5, with 7 bases fitting TRBD1. CDR3 length: 19 amino acids. The ends lost 0 bases at V and 0 bases at J; junction bases unmatched: 11. Germline V gene data show CDR1 as SGHAT and CDR2 as FQNNGV. CDR3 in amino acids: CASSLDSGQVVGSNQPQHF. The CDR3 DNA reads as TGTGCCAGCAGCTTAGATTCCGGACAGGTCGTCGGTAGCAATCAGCCCCAGCATTTT.

The chain employs TRBV5-1 and TRBJ1-1; D is possibly TRBD1 (5 bases). Trimming took 3 bases from V and 2 from J, leaving 11 bases between them. The CDR3 spans 14 residues. Germline lookup yields CDR1 SGHRS and CDR2 YFSETQ. CDR3 DNA sequence: TGCGCCAGCAGCTACCGACAGCTTAACACTGAAGCTTTCTTT. This encodes CASSYRQLNTEAFF.

The chain links TRBV6-6 to TRBJ1-2; maybe TRBD1 (5 bases). The CDR3 runs 15 residues. The V gene's germline CDR1 is MNHNY and CDR2 SVGAGI (reference sequence). Trimming cost V 6 bases and J 7 bases, with 21 bases left between them. The CDR3 here is CASSSWLWGVVGYTF. The CDR3 nucleotides read TGTGCCAGCAGCTCTTGGCTTTGGGGGGTGGTTGGCTACACCTTC.

The chain links TRBV27 to TRBJ2-1, with 7 bases lining up with TRBD1. The CDR3 is 19 amino acids. Germline values: CDR1 MNHEY, CDR2 SMNVEV (reference sequence). The V and J ends lost 5 bases and 2 bases, in that order; junction bases with no gene match: 18. CDR3: CASSRPGRLGQLTYNEQFF. In nucleotides, the CDR3 is TGTGCCAGCAGTCGGCCCGGTCGCTTGGGACAGCTTACCTACAATGAGCAGTTCTTC.

This chain uses TRBV5-1 with TRBJ2-7; 10 nucleotides agree with TRBD2. V shed 3 bases, J shed 4 bases, and the junction held 7 bases outside the gene matches. Germline values: CDR1 SGHRS, CDR2 YFSETQ. The CDR3 extends over 15 amino acids. This chain's CDR3 is CASSYSGGAYYEQYF. The CDR3 nucleotides read TGCGCCAGCAGCTACAGCGGGGGGGCCTATTACGAGCAGTACTTC.

This clone was recorded only once. The rearrangement links TRBV18 to TRBJ2-7; possible D gene TRBD2, 5 bases. The germline V gene encodes CDR1 KGHSH and CDR2 LQKENI. V lost 3 bases and J lost 3, with 9 bases in between. This CDR3 is 13 amino acids long. The CDR3, as DNA: TGTGCCAGCTCACCCGATGCGGGCTACGAGCAGTACTTC. It specifies CASSPDAGYEQYF. Full variable domain (outside the CDR3, taken from reference TRBV18 and TRBJ2-7): NAGVMQNPRHLVRRRGQEARLRCSPMKGHSHVYWYRQLPEEGLKFMVYLQKENIIDESGMPKERFSAEFPKEGPSILRIQQVVRGDSAAYFCASSPDAGYEQYFGPGTRLTVT.

The chain links TRBV2 to TRBJ2-7; 9 bases line up with TRBD1. CDR3 length: 15 residues. The V and J ends lost 9 bases and 4 bases, in that order; junction bases with no gene match: 13. Germline CDR1 SNHLY, CDR2 FYNNEI. This CDR3 reads CASPGSGTGSYEQYF. CDR3 coding DNA: TGTGCCAGTCCGGGATCGGGGACAGGGAGTTACGAGCAGTACTTC.

V and J are TRBV12-1 and TRBJ2-7. TRBV12-1 is an annotated pseudogene. The CDR3 extends over 14 amino acids. The CDR3 loop is CASSFTADTRRQYF. The DNA for the CDR3 is TGTGCCAGCAGCTTTACTGCCGATACACGAAGGCAGTACTTC.

The genes are TRBV29-1 and TRBJ2-2; 7 bases line up with TRBD1. The CDR3 is made up of 12 amino acids. Germline values: CDR1 SQVTM, CDR2 ANQGSEA. Trimming removed 6 bases from V and 3 bases from J; junction bases left unmatched: 1. The CDR3 reads CSVQGDTGELFF. DNA of the CDR3: TGCAGCGTCCAGGGGGACACCGGGGAGCTGTTTTTT.

This rearrangement joins TRBV5-4 to TRBJ1-5; D is undetermined. CDR3 length: 15 amino acids. The V end lost 4 bases, the J end lost 5 bases, and 16 bases lay between the germline ends. Germline CDR1 is SGHNT and CDR2 is YYREEE (reference sequence). The CDR3 loop is CASSPLPGPHQPQHF. The CDR3 region has the DNA TGTGCCAGCAGCCCTTTACCGGGCCCCCATCAGCCCCAGCATTTT.

This clone was seen just once. V and J are TRBV6-6 and TRBJ2-3; D is uncertain. The ends were cut back, 7 bases at V and 1 base at J, with 6 bases in the middle. This CDR3 comprises 12 residues. Germline V gene lookup returns CDR1 MNHNY and CDR2 SVGAGI (reference sequence). CDR3: CASKLGTDTQYF. CDR3 sequence (DNA): TGTGCCAGCAAGCTCGGCACAGATACGCAGTATTTT.

The rearrangement links TRBV11-2 to TRBJ2-5; 7 positions match TRBD2. The V gene end was trimmed by 0 bases and the J gene end by 5 bases; junction bases not matched to a gene: 6. The CDR3 runs to 15 residues. Per germline, CDR1 SGHAT and CDR2 FQNNGV. The CDR3 here is CASSLDSGFWETQYF. The DNA of the CDR3 is TGTGCCAGCAGCTTAGATAGCGGGTTTTGGGAGACCCAGTACTTC.

The chain joins TRBV7-6 to TRBJ2-2; D remains ambiguous. CDR1 and CDR2 (germline): SGHVS, FNYEAQ. This CDR3 is built from 14 residues. Trimming took off 5 bases at V and 9 bases at J, with 16 bases between the two ends. CDR3 residues: CASSLSYGVRELFF. The CDR3 coding sequence is TGTGCCAGCAGCCTATCCTATGGGGTCCGGGAGCTGTTTTTT.

A single count supports this clone. The chain recombines TRBV6-5 with TRBJ2-7; D may be TRBD1 (6 bases). Trimming removed 5 bases at V and 4 bases at J, with 9 bases between. This CDR3 comprises 12 residues. Germline V CDR1 and CDR2: MNHEY, SVGAGI. CDR3 DNA sequence: TGTGCCAGCAGTCGAGACAGGTACGAGCAGTACTTC. Residues: CASSRDRYEQYF.

The V call is TRBV10-1, the J call TRBJ2-5; 9 bases match TRBD2. Trimming removed 10 bases from V and 2 bases from J; junction bases left unmatched: 8. This CDR3 region has 14 residues. CDR1 is WNHNN, CDR2 SYGVQD, per germline (reference sequence). CDR3 sequence (DNA): TGCGCCATCCGAAGCGGGGGGCGACAAGAGACCCAGTACTTC. It is translated as CAIRSGGRQETQYF.

The table lists this clone with a count of one. At the DNA level, this CDR3 is encoded by other sequences in the same sample as well. V gene TRBV5-6 combines with J gene TRBJ1-1; 11 bases match TRBD1. V was pared by 2 bases and J by 5 bases, with 2 bases of the junction left unmatched. Per the germline V gene, CDR1 is SGHDT and CDR2 is YYEEEE. The CDR3 length is 14 residues. The CDR3 DNA sequence: TGTGCCAGCAGCTTCGGACAGGGGGCGACTGAAGCTTTCTTT. Amino acids: CASSFGQGATEAFF.

The V and J genes are TRBV10-3 and TRBJ1-1, with 7 bases fitting TRBD1. The germline V gene encodes CDR1 ENHRY and CDR2 SYGVKD. The CDR3 has 16 amino acids. Trimming took 4 bases from V and 3 from J; bases not matched to a gene: 11. The CDR3 loop reads CAISGSTGTVDTEAFF. The CDR3 nucleotides are TGTGCCATCAGTGGATCCACCGGGACAGTCGACACTGAAGCTTTCTTT.

The chain uses TRBV15 and TRBJ2-2; 10 nucleotides agree with TRBD1. The germline V gene has CDR1 LNHNV and CDR2 YYDKDF (reference sequence). Losses at the gene ends were 5 bases for V and 0 bases for J; bases not matched to a gene: 15. This CDR3 has 20 residues. In DNA, the CDR3 is TGTGCCACCAGCTCCCATCCGGGACAGGGGTTCGTTGCGAACACCGGGGAGCTGTTTTTT. It codes for CATSSHPGQGFVANTGELFF.

The genes are TRBV10-3 and TRBJ1-5; no definite D call. The V gene's germline CDR1 is ENHRY and CDR2 SYGVKD. The CDR3 runs 15 residues. Trimming stripped 3 bases from V and 0 bases from J, with 9 bases between. This CDR3 reads CAISDSLISNQPQHF. The CDR3 DNA follows: TGTGCCATCAGTGACTCCCTTATTAGCAATCAGCCCCAGCATTTT.

This clone was seen just once. The chain couples TRBV30 to TRBJ2-3; no definite D call. From germline, CDR1 is GTSNPN and CDR2 SVGIG (reference sequence). The V end was cut by 6 bases, the J end by 3 bases, with 10 bases between. The CDR3 length is 12 residues. The CDR3 sequence: CACHLGTDTQYF. CDR3 nucleotides: TGTGCCTGCCATCTAGGGACAGATACGCAGTATTTT.

This chain links TRBV19 with TRBJ1-1, with D tentatively TRBD1 (5 bases). V lost 4 bases and J 0 bases, leaving 12 bases between the germline ends. The V gene's germline CDR1 is LNHDA and CDR2 SQIVND (reference sequence). The CDR3 has 15 residues. Here the CDR3 reads CASSTGRVVNTEAFF. CDR3 bases: TGTGCCAGTAGTACTGGCAGGGTCGTGAACACTGAAGCTTTCTTT.

This clone was detected only once. The V call is TRBV27, the J call TRBJ2-2; D is ambiguous. This CDR3 region has 13 residues. V was pared by 3 bases and J by 2 bases, with 4 bases between. Germline-derived CDR1 and CDR2 are MNHEY and SMNVEV (reference sequence). DNA for the CDR3: TGTGCCAGCAGTTTTATAAACACCGGGGAGCTGTTTTTT. Translation: CASSFINTGELFF.

The rearrangement joins TRBV5-6 to TRBJ2-5; 7 bases match TRBD1. From germline, CDR1 is SGHDT and CDR2 YYEEEE. The CDR3 has 16 amino acids. V was pared by 0 bases and J by 1 base, with 6 bases of the junction left unmatched. The CDR3 DNA follows: TGTGCCAGCAGCTTGGATCTCAGGGGGACCCAAGAGACCCAGTACTTC. It is translated as CASSLDLRGTQETQYF.

The chain links TRBV7-9 to TRBJ2-1; no definite D call. The CDR3 is 13 residues long. The germline V gene encodes CDR1 SEHNR and CDR2 FQNEAQ (reference sequence). V lost 1 base and J lost 6, with 7 bases in between. The CDR3, as DNA: TGTGCCAGCAGCTTAGGGGGTGTCAATGAGCAGTTCTTC. This codes for CASSLGGVNEQFF.

V usage is TRBV9 and J usage is TRBJ2-7, with unresolved D. Germline V gives CDR1 SGDLS, CDR2 YYNGEE. With 0 bases removed from V and 6 bases from J, the gap between germline ends came to 7 bases. The CDR3 runs to 12 residues. The CDR3 sequence: CASSVAVGEQYF. Written as DNA, the CDR3 is TGTGCCAGCAGCGTAGCGGTGGGCGAGCAGTACTTC.

The chain has TRBV6-1 and TRBJ1-2; the D is unclear. The V end lost 1 base, the J end lost 8 bases, and 11 bases lay between the germline ends. The CDR3 is 13 residues long. Looked up from germline, CDR1 is MNHNS and CDR2 is SASEGT. In DNA form, the CDR3 reads TGTGCCAGCAGTGAAGGGTGGGCAGACGGCTACACCTTC. Residues: CASSEGWADGYTF.

The CDR3 DNA follows: TGTGCCAGCAGCTCGAGACAGGGGATGATTCCACCGAACACTGAAGCTTTCTTT. Translating it yields CASSSRQGMIPPNTEAFF. The J gene is TRBJ1-1, the V gene TRBV11-2, with 8 bases lining up with TRBD1. With V trimmed by 4 bases and J by 1 base, 14 bases remained unmatched. This CDR3 has 18 amino acids. Germline CDR1 SGHAT, CDR2 FQNNGV.

The chain couples TRBV4-2 to TRBJ2-2, with 13 nucleotides matching TRBD2. Germline values: CDR1 LGHNA, CDR2 YNFKEQ. The ends lost 2 bases at V and 6 bases at J; junction bases unmatched: 6. The CDR3 is 17 residues long. CDR3 in amino acids: CASSQNGLAGVSGELFF. CDR3 nucleotides: TGTGCCAGCAGCCAAAACGGACTAGCGGGGGTCTCCGGGGAGCTGTTTTTT.

This chain uses TRBV5-4 with TRBJ2-7, with a possible D match to TRBD1 (6 bases). Germline V gene lookup returns CDR1 SGHNT and CDR2 YYREEE (reference sequence). This CDR3 region has 15 residues. V shed 4 bases and J shed 4 bases, with 18 bases lying between them. The CDR3 protein is CASSPAGTQNYEQYF. CDR3 DNA sequence: TGTGCCAGCAGCCCAGCCGGGACACAGAATTACGAGCAGTACTTC.

The sample holds one count of this clone. This chain connects TRBV29-1 to TRBJ2-7; D uncertain. V shed 0 bases and J shed 2 bases, with 11 bases lying between them. Germline CDR1 and CDR2: SQVTM and ANQGSEA. This CDR3 has 14 amino acids. The CDR3 coding sequence is TGCAGCGTTGAAGATTCCGCAGTCACCTACGAGCAGTACTTC. This sequence encodes CSVEDSAVTYEQYF.